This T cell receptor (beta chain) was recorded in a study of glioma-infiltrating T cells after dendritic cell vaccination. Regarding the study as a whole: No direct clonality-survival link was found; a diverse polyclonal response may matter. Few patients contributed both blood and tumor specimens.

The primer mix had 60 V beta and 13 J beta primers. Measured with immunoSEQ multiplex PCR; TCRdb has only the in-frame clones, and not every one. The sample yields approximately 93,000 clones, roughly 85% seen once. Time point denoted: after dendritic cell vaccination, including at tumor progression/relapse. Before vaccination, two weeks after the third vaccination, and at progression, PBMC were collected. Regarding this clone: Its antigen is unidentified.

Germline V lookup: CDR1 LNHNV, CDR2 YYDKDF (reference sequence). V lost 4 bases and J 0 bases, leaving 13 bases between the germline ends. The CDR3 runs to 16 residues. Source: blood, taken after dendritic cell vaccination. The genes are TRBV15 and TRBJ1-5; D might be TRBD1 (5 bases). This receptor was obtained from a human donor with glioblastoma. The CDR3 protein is CATSTEDRFSNQPQHF. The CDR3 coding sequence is TGTGCCACCAGCACAGAAGACAGATTTAGCAATCAGCCCCAGCATTTT. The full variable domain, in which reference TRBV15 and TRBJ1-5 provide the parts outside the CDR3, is DAMVIQNPRYQVTQFGKPVTLSCSQTLNHNVMYWYQQKSSQAPKLLFHYYDKDFNNEADTPDNFQSRRPNTSFCFLDIRSPGLGDTAMYLCATSTEDRFSNQPQHFGDGTRLSIL.